The rows below give T cell receptor beta chains drawn from one sample of a study of long-term antiretroviral therapy in people with HIV. Clones were read by immunoSEQ multiplex PCR, and TCRdb kept only the in-frame ones, dropping some. Seen here are around 17,000 clones, approximately 80% observed once, and the top ten hold 15%. Sample: unsorted PBMCs, taken just under 2.6 years before starting antiretroviral therapy. The receptors were sampled from a woman aged 45 to 65 with HIV. CDR3s include the opening cysteine and the closing phenylalanine or tryptophan. The D gene is left open where the match is weak. Where a row states a size, it is once, few, many or the class of an expanded clone; other rows omit it.

abundance,v_gene,d_gene,j_gene,CDR3aa,CDR3nt
few,TRBV9,TRBD1,TRBJ1-2,CASSVAGGGDYGYTF,TGTGCCAGCAGCGTAGCTGGAGGGGGCGACTATGGCTACACCTTC
-,TRBV11-3,-,TRBJ2-2,CASSLGVAGELFF,TGTGCCAGCAGCTTAGGAGTCGCCGGGGAGCTGTTTTTT
-,TRBV6-5,TRBD2,TRBJ2-5,CASSYSRTSAQETQYF,TGTGCCAGCAGTTACTCCCGGACTAGCGCTCAAGAGACCCAGTACTTC
-,TRBV5-1,TRBD2,TRBJ2-3,CASSLGAGGRDTQYF,TGCGCCAGCAGCTTGGGAGCGGGGGGACGAGATACGCAGTATTTT
-,TRBV27,TRBD1,TRBJ2-1,CASTGQGAYNEQFF,TGTGCCAGCACCGGACAGGGGGCCTACAATGAGCAGTTCTTC
once,TRBV6-5,-,TRBJ2-1,CASSFSLRDEQFF,TGTGCCAGCAGTTTCAGTCTACGGGATGAGCAGTTCTTC
-,TRBV5-6,-,TRBJ2-7,CASSTPGGLNFYEQYF,TGTGCCAGCAGCACCCCAGGGGGGCTTAACTTTTACGAGCAGTACTTC
-,TRBV27,-,TRBJ1-1,CASSPLVGANTEAFF,TGTGCCAGCAGTCCCCTGGTGGGAGCGAACACTGAAGCTTTCTTT
-,TRBV12-5,-,TRBJ2-3,CASGDRSSAGAHTDTQYF,TGTGCTAGTGGTGACCGGTCAAGTGCGGGGGCCCACACAGATACGCAGTATTTT
-,TRBV9,-,TRBJ1-6,CASSVYGGSQNSPLHF,TGTGCCAGCAGCGTTTATGGAGGGAGTCAGAACTCACCCCTCCACTTT
-,TRBV2,TRBD1,TRBJ1-5,CASSGDRGNQPQHF,TGTGCCAGCAGTGGGGACAGGGGAAATCAGCCCCAGCATTTT
-,TRBV6-1,-,TRBJ1-4,CASSEGGQGNTEKLFF,TGTGCCAGCAGTGAAGGAGGCCAAGGGAATACTGAAAAACTGTTTTTT
-,TRBV5-1,-,TRBJ1-1,CASSLVATGNTEAFF,TGCGCCAGCAGCTTGGTGGCGACAGGGAACACTGAAGCTTTCTTT
-,TRBV6-1,-,TRBJ2-2,CASSEKIPGELFF,TGTGCCAGCAGTGAAAAGATCCCCGGGGAGCTGTTTTTT
-,TRBV6-1,TRBD1,TRBJ2-3,CASSDGTVADTQYF,TGTGCCAGCAGTGATGGGACAGTTGCAGATACGCAGTATTTT
-,TRBV19,-,TRBJ2-3,CASSIRQGSDTQYF,TGTGCCAGTAGTATAAGGCAGGGATCAGATACGCAGTATTTT
-,TRBV27,-,TRBJ2-7,CASSLSPTYEQYF,TGTGCCAGCAGTTTATCCCCAACCTACGAGCAGTACTTC
few,TRBV6-4,-,TRBJ1-6,CASSYTAGGSPLHF,TGTGCCAGCAGTTACACGGCGGGCGGCTCACCCCTCCACTTT
-,TRBV5-1,-,TRBJ2-5,CASRPLLGDRYQETQYF,TGCGCCAGCAGACCCCTTTTGGGAGATCGGTACCAAGAGACCCAGTACTTC
-,TRBV12-5,-,TRBJ2-2,CASGFQDGELFF,TGTGCTAGTGGTTTTCAAGACGGGGAGCTGTTTTTT
-,TRBV6-1,-,TRBJ1-3,CASSARGLLSGNTIYF,TGTGCCAGCAGTGCCAGGGGCCTTCTCTCTGGAAACACCATATATTTT
-,TRBV5-1,-,TRBJ1-4,CASSLGRVATNEKLFF,TGCGCCAGCAGCCTGGGGCGGGTGGCAACTAATGAAAAACTGTTTTTT
-,TRBV5-4,TRBD2,TRBJ2-4,CASSLESGVVENIQYF,TGTGCCAGCAGCTTGGAGAGCGGGGTTGTAGAAAACATTCAGTACTTC
few,TRBV11-2,-,TRBJ1-1,CASILRGTAFF,TGTGCCAGCATCCTTAGGGGGACCGCTTTCTTT
-,TRBV2,TRBD2,TRBJ2-3,CASSATSGGGHGTQYF,TGTGCCAGCAGTGCCACTAGCGGGGGGGGTCATGGTACGCAGTATTTT
few,TRBV29-1,-,TRBJ2-3,CSVPSPRGTITDTQYF,TGCAGCGTTCCCAGCCCGCGGGGAACGATCACAGATACGCAGTATTTT
-,TRBV7-9,-,TRBJ2-1,CASSPGTFLNEQFF,TGTGCCAGCAGTCCGGGGACTTTCTTAAATGAGCAGTTCTTC
-,TRBV2,TRBD1,TRBJ2-1,CASSRTGFNEQFF,TGTGCCAGCAGCCGGACAGGATTCAATGAGCAGTTCTTC
-,TRBV6-5,TRBD2,TRBJ2-5,CASGLAEETQYF,TGTGCCAGTGGACTAGCGGAAGAGACCCAGTACTTC
-,TRBV29-1,TRBD1,TRBJ1-1,CSVHGDRVKGNTEAFF,TGCAGCGTTCACGGCGACAGGGTTAAGGGAAACACTGAAGCTTTCTTT
large,TRBV19,-,TRBJ2-2,CASMRSNTGELFF,TGTGCCAGTATGAGATCTAACACCGGGGAGCTGTTTTTT
-,TRBV6-1,-,TRBJ1-4,CASSWDVPNEKLFF,TGTGCCAGCAGTTGGGACGTACCTAATGAAAAACTGTTTTTT
-,TRBV19,-,TRBJ1-2,CASSIDLWDGYTF,TGTGCCAGTAGTATAGATCTATGGGACGGCTACACCTTC
-,TRBV6-1,-,TRBJ1-3,CASDTGNTIYF,TGTGCCAGCGATACTGGAAACACCATATATTTT
-,TRBV7-3,TRBD2,TRBJ2-2,CASRRRGGTGELFF,TGTGCCAGCAGGCGTCGGGGGGGCACCGGGGAGCTGTTTTTT
-,TRBV7-9,-,TRBJ2-3,CASSYSPGSTDTQYF,TGTGCCAGCAGCTACTCTCCGGGGAGCACAGATACGCAGTATTTT
-,TRBV10-3,-,TRBJ1-2,CAISESGRSGYTF,TGTGCCATCAGTGAGTCAGGCAGATCCGGCTACACCTTC
-,TRBV5-6,TRBD1,TRBJ1-6,CASSRTGDNSPLHF,TGTGCCAGCAGTAGGACAGGGGACAATTCACCCCTCCACTTT
-,TRBV2,TRBD1,TRBJ2-3,CASSVTGGTDTQYF,TGTGCCAGCAGTGTGACAGGGGGGACCGATACGCAGTATTTT
-,TRBV7-9,-,TRBJ2-1,CASSSPSTNEQFF,TGTGCCAGCAGCTCCCCTAGCACCAATGAGCAGTTCTTC
once,TRBV5-6,TRBD2,TRBJ2-1,CASSSGLAGGSSLRNEQFF,TGTGCCAGCAGCTCGGGACTAGCGGGGGGCTCCTCTCTGAGAAATGAGCAGTTCTTC